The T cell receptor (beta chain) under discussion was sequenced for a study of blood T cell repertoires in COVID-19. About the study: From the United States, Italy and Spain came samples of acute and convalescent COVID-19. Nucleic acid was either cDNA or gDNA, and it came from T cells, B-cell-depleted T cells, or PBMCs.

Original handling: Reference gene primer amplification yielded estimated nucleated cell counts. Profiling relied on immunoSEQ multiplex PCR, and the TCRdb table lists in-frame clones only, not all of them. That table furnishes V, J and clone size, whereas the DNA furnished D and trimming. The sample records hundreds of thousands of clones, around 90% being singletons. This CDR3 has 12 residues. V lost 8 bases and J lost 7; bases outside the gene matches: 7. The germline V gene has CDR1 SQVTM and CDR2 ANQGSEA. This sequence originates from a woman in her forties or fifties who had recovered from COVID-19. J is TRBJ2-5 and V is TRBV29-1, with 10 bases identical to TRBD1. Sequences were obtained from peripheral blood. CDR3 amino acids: CSPRTGGGTQYF. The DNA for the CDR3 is TGCAGCCCCAGGACAGGGGGTGGGACCCAGTACTTC. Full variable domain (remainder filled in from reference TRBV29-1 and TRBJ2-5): SAVISQKPSRDICQRGTSLTIQCQVDSQVTMMFWYRQQPGQSLTLIATANQGSEATYESGFVIDKFPISRPNLTFSTLTVSNMSPEDSSIYLCSPRTGGGTQYFGPGTRLLVL.